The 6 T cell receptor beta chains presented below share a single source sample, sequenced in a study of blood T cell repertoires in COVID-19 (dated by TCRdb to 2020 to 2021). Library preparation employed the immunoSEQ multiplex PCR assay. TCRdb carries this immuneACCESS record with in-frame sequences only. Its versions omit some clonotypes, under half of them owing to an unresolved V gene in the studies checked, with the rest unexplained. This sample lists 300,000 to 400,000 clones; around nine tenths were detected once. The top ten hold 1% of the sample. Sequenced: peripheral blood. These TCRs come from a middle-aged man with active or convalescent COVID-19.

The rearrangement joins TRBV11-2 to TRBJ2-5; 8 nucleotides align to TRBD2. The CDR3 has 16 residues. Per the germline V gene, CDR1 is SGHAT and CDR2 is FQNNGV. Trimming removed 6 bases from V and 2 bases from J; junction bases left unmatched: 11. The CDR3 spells CASSHLAAGAQETQYF. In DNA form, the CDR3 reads TGTGCCAGCAGTCATCTCGCAGCGGGGGCTCAAGAGACCCAGTACTTC.

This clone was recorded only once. CDR3 loop: CASSFRGGGTGELFF. DNA of the CDR3: TGTGCCAGCAGTTTCCGTGGGGGGGGCACCGGGGAGCTGTTTTTT. The rearrangement joins TRBV28 to TRBJ2-2; TRBD2 matches at 7 bases. J gave up 4 bases and V 3 bases, and 5 bases lay outside the gene matches. CDR1 is MDHEN and CDR2 is SYDVKM in the germline V gene. The CDR3 consists of 15 residues.

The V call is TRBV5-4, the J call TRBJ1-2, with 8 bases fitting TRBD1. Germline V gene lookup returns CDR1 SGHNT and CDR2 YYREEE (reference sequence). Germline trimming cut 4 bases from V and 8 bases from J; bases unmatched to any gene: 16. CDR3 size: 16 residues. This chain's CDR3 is CASSTPQTRTGRGYTF. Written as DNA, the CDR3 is TGTGCCAGCAGCACTCCCCAGACCAGGACAGGGCGAGGCTACACCTTC.

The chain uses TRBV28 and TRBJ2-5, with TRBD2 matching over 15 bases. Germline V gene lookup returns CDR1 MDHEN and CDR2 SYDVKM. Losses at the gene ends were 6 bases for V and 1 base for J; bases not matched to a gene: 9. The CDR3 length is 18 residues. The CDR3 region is CASSQGLAGGFPQETQYF. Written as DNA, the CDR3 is TGTGCCAGCAGCCAGGGACTAGCGGGGGGCTTCCCCCAAGAGACCCAGTACTTC. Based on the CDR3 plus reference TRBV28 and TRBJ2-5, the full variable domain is DVKVTQSSRYLVKRTGEKVFLECVQDMDHENMFWYRQDPGLGLRLIYFSYDVKMKEKGDIPEGYSVSREKKERFSLILESASTNQTSMYLCASSQGLAGGFPQETQYFGPGTRLLVL.

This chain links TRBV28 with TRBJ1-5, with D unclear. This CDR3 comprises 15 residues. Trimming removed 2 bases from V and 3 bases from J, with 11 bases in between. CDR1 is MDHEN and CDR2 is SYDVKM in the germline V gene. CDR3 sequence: CASSLIKEFNQPQHF. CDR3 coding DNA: TGTGCCAGCAGTTTAATCAAGGAGTTCAATCAGCCCCAGCATTTT.

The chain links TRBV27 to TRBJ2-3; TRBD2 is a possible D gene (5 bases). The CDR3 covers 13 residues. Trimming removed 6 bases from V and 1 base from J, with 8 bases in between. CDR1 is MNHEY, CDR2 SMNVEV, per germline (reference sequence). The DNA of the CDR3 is TGTGCCAGCAGGGAAGCGGGCACAGATACGCAGTATTTT. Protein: CASREAGTDTQYF.